Listed below are T cell receptor beta chains from one sample, sequenced in a study of cytomegalovirus exposure and HLA in healthy donors. Data came from immunoSEQ multiplex PCR; TCRdb stores just in-frame clones and leaves some out. The sample consists of some 130,000 clones, 77% of them appearing once. The sequencing sample was made of PBMCs. These receptors were collected from a woman aged 55-70 years in good health and CMV-seronegative. CDR3s include the opening cysteine and the closing phenylalanine or tryptophan. The order of the fields is V gene, D gene, J gene, clone size, CDR3 DNA, CDR3 protein. D genes are given only for firm matches. Size tells how often a clone was seen (once, few, many) or the class of an expanded clone, and some rows leave it out.

V gene: TRBV6-1; D gene: NA; J gene: TRBJ1-5; clone size: NA; CDR3 DNA: TGTGCCAGCATCGACAGTTATAGCAATCAGCCCCAGCATTTT; CDR3 protein: CASIDSYSNQPQHF
V gene: TRBV14; D gene: TRBD2; J gene: TRBJ2-1; clone size: NA; CDR3 DNA: TGTGCCAGCAGCCAGGCTCTAGCGGGGTACTACAATGAGCAGTTCTTC; CDR3 protein: CASSQALAGYYNEQFF
V gene: TRBV11-2; D gene: NA; J gene: TRBJ1-4; clone size: NA; CDR3 DNA: TGTGCCAGCAGCCGGGGACTATTAGGCGAAAAACTGTTTTTT; CDR3 protein: CASSRGLLGEKLFF
V gene: TRBV18; D gene: TRBD1; J gene: TRBJ2-1; clone size: NA; CDR3 DNA: TGTGCCAGCTCACCCCCCAGGGGGAGCTCCTACAATGAGCAGTTCTTC; CDR3 protein: CASSPPRGSSYNEQFF
V gene: TRBV6-1; D gene: NA; J gene: TRBJ1-1; clone size: NA; CDR3 DNA: TGTGCCAGCTGGTCGGCGGGATCTAACACTGAAGCTTTCTTT; CDR3 protein: CASWSAGSNTEAFF
V gene: TRBV13; D gene: NA; J gene: TRBJ2-5; clone size: NA; CDR3 DNA: TGTGCCAGCAGCAGGGAGCTGGAGACCCAGTACTTC; CDR3 protein: CASSRELETQYF
V gene: TRBV5-1; D gene: TRBD1; J gene: TRBJ1-1; clone size: few; CDR3 DNA: TGCGCCAGCAGCCCGGGACAGGAGTCCACTGAAGCTTTCTTT; CDR3 protein: CASSPGQESTEAFF
V gene: TRBV19; D gene: NA; J gene: TRBJ2-7; clone size: few; CDR3 DNA: TGTGCCAGTAAAGACACAGCCGCCTCCTACGAGCAGTACTTC; CDR3 protein: CASKDTAASYEQYF
V gene: TRBV7-6; D gene: TRBD2; J gene: TRBJ2-3; clone size: NA; CDR3 DNA: TGTGCCAGCAGCTTAGTAGCGGGAGACGCAGATACGCAGTATTTT; CDR3 protein: CASSLVAGDADTQYF
V gene: TRBV5-1; D gene: TRBD2; J gene: TRBJ2-3; clone size: NA; CDR3 DNA: TGCGCCAGCAGCGGGCAGCCGGGACTAGCGGTAGATACGCAGTATTTT; CDR3 protein: CASSGQPGLAVDTQYF
V gene: TRBV19; D gene: TRBD2; J gene: TRBJ2-7; clone size: NA; CDR3 DNA: TGTGCCAGTAGCGCCGGACTAGCGGGAGACTACGAGCAGTACTTC; CDR3 protein: CASSAGLAGDYEQYF
V gene: TRBV6-1; D gene: TRBD1; J gene: TRBJ2-7; clone size: few; CDR3 DNA: TGTGCCAGCAGTGGAGGACAGGGGGCGGACGAGCAGTACTTC; CDR3 protein: CASSGGQGADEQYF
V gene: TRBV7-2; D gene: TRBD2; J gene: TRBJ2-1; clone size: NA; CDR3 DNA: TGTGCCAGCAGCCCCCGGGGTCGACTAGCGGGAGTCAATGAGCAGTTCTTC; CDR3 protein: CASSPRGRLAGVNEQFF
V gene: TRBV5-1; D gene: TRBD1; J gene: TRBJ2-7; clone size: NA; CDR3 DNA: TGCGCCAGCAGCGCAACCGGGACAGGTGGGAGCTCCTACGAGCAGTACTTC; CDR3 protein: CASSATGTGGSSYEQYF
V gene: TRBV14; D gene: NA; J gene: TRBJ1-5; clone size: once; CDR3 DNA: TGTGCCAGCAGCCAAGGAGCGGCTCAGCCCCAGCATTTT; CDR3 protein: CASSQGAAQPQHF
V gene: TRBV30; D gene: NA; J gene: TRBJ2-1; clone size: NA; CDR3 DNA: TGTGCCTGGAGTGTGAGTCTAGCAATCCAGTTCTTC; CDR3 protein: CAWSVSLAIQFF
V gene: TRBV11-2; D gene: NA; J gene: TRBJ2-1; clone size: few; CDR3 DNA: TGTGCCAGCAGCCCGATGGTGGTTAGTGAGCAGTTCTTC; CDR3 protein: CASSPMVVSEQFF
V gene: TRBV4-1; D gene: NA; J gene: TRBJ2-6; clone size: NA; CDR3 DNA: TGCGCCAGCAGCCCCCACCGCAACTCCGGGGCCAACGTCCTGACTTTC; CDR3 protein: CASSPHRNSGANVLTF
V gene: TRBV15; D gene: NA; J gene: TRBJ2-7; clone size: NA; CDR3 DNA: TGTGCCACCAGCAGAGATCGAGGAGATTACGAGCAGTACTTC; CDR3 protein: CATSRDRGDYEQYF
V gene: TRBV11-2; D gene: NA; J gene: TRBJ2-5; clone size: NA; CDR3 DNA: TGTGCCAGCAGCTTAGTGGCCGGGATCGTAGAGACCCAGTACTTC; CDR3 protein: CASSLVAGIVETQYF
V gene: TRBV30; D gene: NA; J gene: TRBJ1-2; clone size: NA; CDR3 DNA: TGTGCCTGGAGTGTAACCGGGTCCGGCTATGGCTACACCTTC; CDR3 protein: CAWSVTGSGYGYTF
V gene: TRBV7-9; D gene: TRBD1; J gene: TRBJ2-1; clone size: NA; CDR3 DNA: TGTGCCAGCAGCCCCATACCCGGGACAGACAACCTGGGTGAGCAGTTCTTC; CDR3 protein: CASSPIPGTDNLGEQFF
V gene: TRBV30; D gene: TRBD2; J gene: TRBJ2-5; clone size: once; CDR3 DNA: TGTGCCTGGAGTGTTAGGACTAGCACTCCCCCGTACTTC; CDR3 protein: CAWSVRTSTPPYF
V gene: TRBV2; D gene: NA; J gene: TRBJ1-3; clone size: NA; CDR3 DNA: TGTGCCAGCAGCCTCGGGATCTCTGGAAACACCATATATTTT; CDR3 protein: CASSLGISGNTIYF
V gene: TRBV21-1; D gene: NA; J gene: TRBJ1-3; clone size: few; CDR3 DNA: TGTGCCAGCAGCAAAGAGCCTGGGAAGCAGCCCTCCCGGAGAGCGGCCATATATTTT; CDR3 protein: CASSKEPGKQPSRRAAIYF
V gene: TRBV5-4; D gene: NA; J gene: TRBJ2-5; clone size: NA; CDR3 DNA: TGTGCCAGCAGCCCCCAGACGGGACAAGAGACCCAGTACTTC; CDR3 protein: CASSPQTGQETQYF
V gene: TRBV19; D gene: NA; J gene: TRBJ1-5; clone size: few; CDR3 DNA: TGTGCCAGTAGTACCCGAACGGTGCCTGGCAATCAGCCCCAGCATTTT; CDR3 protein: CASSTRTVPGNQPQHF
V gene: TRBV18; D gene: NA; J gene: TRBJ1-1; clone size: NA; CDR3 DNA: TGTGCCAGCTCACCCCAAAGCTGGTATCCCGATGAAGCTTTCTTT; CDR3 protein: CASSPQSWYPDEAFF
V gene: TRBV2; D gene: TRBD1; J gene: TRBJ1-1; clone size: NA; CDR3 DNA: TGTGCCAGCAGTAGACAGGGTGGGGGGAACACTGAAGCTTTCTTT; CDR3 protein: CASSRQGGGNTEAFF
V gene: TRBV2; D gene: NA; J gene: TRBJ1-4; clone size: few; CDR3 DNA: TGTGCCAGCAGTGACCAGGTTGCTAATGAAAAACTGTTTTTT; CDR3 protein: CASSDQVANEKLFF
V gene: TRBV7-9; D gene: NA; J gene: TRBJ2-7; clone size: NA; CDR3 DNA: TGTTCCAGCAGTCCACAGGGCTACGAGCAGTACTTC; CDR3 protein: CSSSPQGYEQYF
V gene: TRBV5-1; D gene: NA; J gene: TRBJ1-5; clone size: NA; CDR3 DNA: TGCGCCAGCAGTGTGGGGGGGGGACAGCCCCAGCATTTT; CDR3 protein: CASSVGGGQPQHF
V gene: TRBV6-1; D gene: NA; J gene: TRBJ2-2; clone size: NA; CDR3 DNA: TGTGCCAGCAAAAAGTACAGGGCAGGCACCGGGGAGCTGTTTTTT; CDR3 protein: CASKKYRAGTGELFF
V gene: TRBV4-1; D gene: NA; J gene: TRBJ2-3; clone size: NA; CDR3 DNA: TGCGCCAGCAGCCAGCGCGTACTGGGGCCAGATACGCAGTATTTT; CDR3 protein: CASSQRVLGPDTQYF
V gene: TRBV4-1; D gene: NA; J gene: TRBJ2-7; clone size: NA; CDR3 DNA: TGCGCCAGCAGCCAAGACGGTGGCTACGAGCAGTACTTC; CDR3 protein: CASSQDGGYEQYF
V gene: TRBV18; D gene: NA; J gene: TRBJ2-7; clone size: once; CDR3 DNA: TGTGCCAGCTCACCGGGCAACGTTGGGCGCGAGCAGTACTTC; CDR3 protein: CASSPGNVGREQYF
V gene: TRBV25-1; D gene: TRBD1; J gene: TRBJ1-2; clone size: NA; CDR3 DNA: TGTGCCAGCAGTGATCGGACAGGGGAAAGGGACTATGGCTACACCTTC; CDR3 protein: CASSDRTGERDYGYTF
V gene: TRBV6-1; D gene: TRBD2; J gene: TRBJ2-5; clone size: NA; CDR3 DNA: TGTGCCAGCAGTACCGGACTAGTAGAGACCCAGTACTTC; CDR3 protein: CASSTGLVETQYF
V gene: TRBV6-1; D gene: NA; J gene: TRBJ2-3; clone size: NA; CDR3 DNA: TGTGTCTGTCCCCGGGGTAGCACAGATACGCAGTATTTT; CDR3 protein: CVCPRGSTDTQYF
V gene: TRBV2; D gene: NA; J gene: TRBJ1-5; clone size: NA; CDR3 DNA: TGTGCCAGCAGTGAGCAGCGGGGAAGCAATCAGCCCCAGCATTTT; CDR3 protein: CASSEQRGSNQPQHF
V gene: TRBV5-6; D gene: TRBD2; J gene: TRBJ2-1; clone size: NA; CDR3 DNA: TGTGCCAGCAGCCCCCTCGTAGCGGGAGACCGCGATGAGCAGTTCTTC; CDR3 protein: CASSPLVAGDRDEQFF
V gene: TRBV6-1; D gene: NA; J gene: TRBJ1-3; clone size: NA; CDR3 DNA: TGTGCCAGCGAGGAGGGAAGCTCTGGAAACACCATATATTTT; CDR3 protein: CASEEGSSGNTIYF
V gene: TRBV2; D gene: NA; J gene: TRBJ1-5; clone size: NA; CDR3 DNA: TGTGCCACTCGAGCAGGGGTAGCAAGCAATCAGCCCCAGCATTTT; CDR3 protein: CATRAGVASNQPQHF
V gene: TRBV5-1; D gene: NA; J gene: TRBJ2-5; clone size: NA; CDR3 DNA: TGCGCCAGCAGCCAAGGGGAAGGACCGCTAGAACAAGGGACCCAGTACTTC; CDR3 protein: CASSQGEGPLEQGTQYF
V gene: TRBV30; D gene: TRBD1; J gene: TRBJ2-7; clone size: NA; CDR3 DNA: TGTGCCTGGAGAGACCGGGACAGGGGGCGCTACGAGCAGTACTTC; CDR3 protein: CAWRDRDRGRYEQYF
V gene: TRBV7-7; D gene: TRBD2; J gene: TRBJ2-5; clone size: few; CDR3 DNA: TGTGCCAGCAGCTTATCGGTAGCGGGAGGCCAAGAGACCCAGTACTTC; CDR3 protein: CASSLSVAGGQETQYF
V gene: TRBV7-8; D gene: TRBD1; J gene: TRBJ1-1; clone size: NA; CDR3 DNA: TGTGCCAGCAGCTACCACAGGGGCGGCGTCACTGAAGCTTTCTTT; CDR3 protein: CASSYHRGGVTEAFF
V gene: TRBV6-6; D gene: TRBD1; J gene: TRBJ1-4; clone size: few; CDR3 DNA: TGTGCCAGCAGTTACTCTCGACAGGGAAGTGAAAAACTGTTTTTT; CDR3 protein: CASSYSRQGSEKLFF
V gene: TRBV5-6; D gene: TRBD2; J gene: TRBJ2-5; clone size: NA; CDR3 DNA: TGTGCCAGCAGCAAGATAGCGGGGGGGCCGTCAGAGACCCAGTACTTC; CDR3 protein: CASSKIAGGPSETQYF
V gene: TRBV2; D gene: TRBD2; J gene: TRBJ2-5; clone size: NA; CDR3 DNA: TGTGCCAGCACCCAGCGGGAGTTAGGGACCCAGTACTTC; CDR3 protein: CASTQRELGTQYF
V gene: TRBV11-2; D gene: NA; J gene: TRBJ2-7; clone size: NA; CDR3 DNA: TGTGCCAGCAGCCCAAGACAAGGCTACGAGCAGTACTTC; CDR3 protein: CASSPRQGYEQYF
V gene: TRBV28; D gene: NA; J gene: TRBJ2-5; clone size: NA; CDR3 DNA: TGTGCCAGCAGTTTTCGGGCAGGGGAGCAAGAGACCCAGTACTTC; CDR3 protein: CASSFRAGEQETQYF
V gene: TRBV2; D gene: TRBD2; J gene: TRBJ2-7; clone size: NA; CDR3 DNA: TGTGCCAGCAGTGCCTCCGGGGGGTGGGACTCCTACGAGCAGTACTTC; CDR3 protein: CASSASGGWDSYEQYF
V gene: TRBV28; D gene: TRBD1; J gene: TRBJ1-3; clone size: NA; CDR3 DNA: TGTGCCAGCAGTACCCGACAGGGGAGCTCTGGAAACACCATATATTTT; CDR3 protein: CASSTRQGSSGNTIYF
V gene: TRBV6-1; D gene: NA; J gene: TRBJ2-1; clone size: NA; CDR3 DNA: TGTGCCAGCAGAAGAGGGACAACGGACGAGCAGTTCTTC; CDR3 protein: CASRRGTTDEQFF
V gene: TRBV5-4; D gene: TRBD2; J gene: TRBJ2-5; clone size: NA; CDR3 DNA: TGTGCCAGCAGCCTGGGGACTAGCGGGGGGGTTGTTCGAGGGACCCAGTACTTC; CDR3 protein: CASSLGTSGGVVRGTQYF
V gene: TRBV2; D gene: NA; J gene: TRBJ1-5; clone size: NA; CDR3 DNA: TGTGCCAGCAGTGAAGATGGGGCCCGGCAGCCCCAGCATTTT; CDR3 protein: CASSEDGARQPQHF
V gene: TRBV14; D gene: TRBD2; J gene: TRBJ2-7; clone size: NA; CDR3 DNA: TGTGCCAGCAGCCCAGGACTAGCGGGGCACGAGCAGTACTTC; CDR3 protein: CASSPGLAGHEQYF
V gene: TRBV4-1; D gene: TRBD1; J gene: TRBJ2-7; clone size: NA; CDR3 DNA: TGCGCCAGCAGCCAAGAAGGGACAGGGGTCCTCGAGCAGTACTTC; CDR3 protein: CASSQEGTGVLEQYF
V gene: TRBV7-3; D gene: NA; J gene: TRBJ2-7; clone size: NA; CDR3 DNA: TGTGCCAGCAGCCCCTACCCTTCCTACGAGCAGTACTTC; CDR3 protein: CASSPYPSYEQYF